Below are 15 T cell receptor beta chains sequenced from a single sample in a study of CD4 T cells in relation to SARS-CoV-2 and coronaviruses. These receptors have no identified antigens. Repertoires were generated with immunoSEQ multiplex PCR, while TCRdb's copy carries only in-frame clones and drops some. The table records around 24,000 clones, 65% to 80% of them present only once. CD4+ T cells from unexposed donors were obtained before the COVID-19 pandemic (2011-2018). Isolation of CD4+ T cells took place after approximately 10 days in culture. The sample was CD4+ T cells from PBMCs, cultured in vitro. Receptor source: a human donor in good health.

The V call is TRBV6-2 or TRBV6-3, the J call TRBJ1-5; no clear D gene. V dropped 6 bases and J dropped 0 bases, with 21 bases sitting between them. Germline loops: CDR1 MNHEY, CDR2 SVGEGT. The CDR3 has 18 residues. CDR3: CASSPVGGRTYSNQPQHF. In DNA form, the CDR3 reads TGTGCCAGCAGCCCAGTAGGTGGGCGAACTTATAGCAATCAGCCCCAGCATTTT.

A few counts support this clone. The rearrangement uses TRBV30 and TRBJ1-2, with D possibly matching TRBD1 (6 bases). The V gene lost 2 bases and the J gene lost 8 bases, with 24 bases spanning the gap. CDR1 and CDR2 from the germline V gene are GTSNPN and SVGIG (reference sequence). This CDR3 has 16 residues. The CDR3 is CAWSLQRRITGSGYTF. CDR3 in DNA: TGTGCCTGGAGTCTCCAGCGCCGAATAACAGGGAGCGGCTACACCTTC.

Here the CDR3 DNA reads TGTGCCAGCAGCAAGGGACCGGGCTACGAGCAGTACTTC. Protein sequence: CASSKGPGYEQYF. The chain is built from TRBV6-5 and TRBJ2-7, with D perhaps matching TRBD1 or TRBD2 (5 bases each). Germline CDR1 reads MNHEY; CDR2 reads SVGAGI. This CDR3 is built from 13 residues. V was shortened by 6 bases and J by 3 bases, with 12 bases between the two germline ends.

Remarks on this clone: At one end the junction does not follow the germline gene, possibly because of a read error. This sequence joins TRBV19 and TRBJ2-2, with D unresolved. CDR1 is LNHDA and CDR2 is SQIVND in the germline V gene (reference sequence). CDR3 length equals 15 residues. CDR3 DNA: TGTGCCAGTAGTATAGCTCAAGGGAACCCCGGGGAGCTGTTTTTT. It specifies CASSIAQGNPGELFF.

The chain links TRBV5-1 to TRBJ2-4; D tentatively fits TRBD1 or TRBD2 (6 bases each). Trimming stripped 5 bases from V and 7 bases from J, with 13 bases between. The CDR3 extends over 13 amino acids. Looked up from germline, CDR1 is SGHRS and CDR2 is YFSETQ. CDR3 sequence: CASSEGGRNIQYF. As DNA, the CDR3 is TGCGCCAGCAGTGAGGGGGGAAGGAACATTCAGTACTTC. Full variable domain (missing parts from reference TRBV5-1 and TRBJ2-4): KAGVTQTPRYLIKTRGQQVTLSCSPISGHRSVSWYQQTPGQGLQFLFEYFSETQRNKGNFPGRFSGRQFSNSRSEMNVSTLELGDSALYLCASSEGGRNIQYFGAGTRLSVL.

The rearrangement uses TRBV12-3 or TRBV12-4 and TRBJ2-5; the D call may be TRBD1 or TRBD2 (5 bases each). V lost 6 bases, J lost 5 bases, and 13 bases lay in between. The CDR3 length is 13 residues. The CDR3 nucleotides read TGTGCCAGCAGCCCCCCCGGGGCGGAGACCCAGTACTTC. As protein: CASSPPGAETQYF.

The J gene is TRBJ1-1, the V gene TRBV3-1 (or the pseudogene TRBV3-2); D is unclear. This CDR3 region has 13 residues. V was shortened by 4 bases and J by 5 bases, with 11 bases between the two germline ends. Per germline, CDR1 LGHDT and CDR2 YNNKEL (reference sequence). CDR3 sequence reads: CASSRAKKTEAFF. The CDR3 DNA reads as TGTGCCAGCAGCCGGGCGAAAAAGACTGAAGCTTTCTTT.

The V and J genes are TRBV29-1 and TRBJ1-1, with 7 bases fitting TRBD1. Germline lookup yields CDR1 SQVTM and CDR2 ANQGSEA. The CDR3 totals 12 residues. Trimming removed 8 bases from V and 3 bases from J; junction bases left unmatched: 6. CDR3 residues: CSLSDRDTEAFF. The CDR3 DNA reads TGCAGCCTCTCCGACAGGGACACTGAAGCTTTCTTT.

The chain uses TRBV4-1 and TRBJ1-5; no definite D call. Trimming removed 2 bases from V and 2 bases from J, with 13 bases in between. The CDR3 contains 16 residues. CDR1 is MGHRA and CDR2 is YSYEKL in the germline V gene. CDR3 amino acids: CASSQTTTRGNQPQHF. CDR3 in DNA: TGCGCCAGCAGCCAAACGACCACAAGGGGCAATCAGCCCCAGCATTTT.

The genes are TRBV27 and TRBJ1-1; 9 bases map to TRBD1. Unmatched junction bases numbered 7, after V lost 8 bases and J lost 6 bases. Looked up from germline, CDR1 is MNHEY and CDR2 is SMNVEV (reference sequence). This CDR3 comprises 13 residues. CDR3 residues: CASGHRGPAEAFF. In DNA, the CDR3 is TGTGCCAGCGGACACAGGGGGCCGGCTGAAGCTTTCTTT.

The rearrangement uses TRBV5-1 and TRBJ2-5; TRBD1 aligns across 9 bases. V shed 4 bases, J shed 5 bases, and the junction held 6 bases outside the gene matches. Germline CDR1 is SGHRS and CDR2 is YFSETQ. CDR3 length: 14 amino acids. CDR3 in amino acids: CASSPQGAQETQYF. The DNA of the CDR3 is TGCGCCAGCAGCCCACAGGGGGCGCAGGAGACCCAGTACTTC.

This sequence joins TRBV6-1 and TRBJ2-7, with 7 bases identical to TRBD1. J lost 3 bases, V lost 7 bases, and 9 bases had no gene match. Germline V gives CDR1 MNHNS, CDR2 SASEGT. The CDR3 loop spans 14 amino acids. The DNA for the CDR3 is TGTGCCAGCAATACCGGGACAGCCCACTACGAGCAGTACTTC. Its translation is CASNTGTAHYEQYF.

This rearrangement joins TRBV6-5 to TRBJ2-5; 7 positions agree with TRBD1. Germline V gene sequence: CDR1 MNHEY, CDR2 SVGAGI. This CDR3 contains 15 residues. The junction had 7 bases not matched to a gene; V was cut back by 4 bases and J by 2 bases. Here the CDR3 DNA reads TGTGCCAGCAGTTCCCACCAGACAGGGCAAGAGACCCAGTACTTC. This encodes CASSSHQTGQETQYF.

The rearrangement links TRBV14 to TRBJ2-7; D is uncertain. CDR1 is SGHDN, CDR2 FVKESK, per germline. Trimming took 2 bases from V and 1 from J, leaving 9 bases between them. The CDR3 is 14 residues long. Here the CDR3 DNA reads TGTGCCAGCAGCCAAATAGGTCCGTCCTACGAGCAGTACTTC. This translates into CASSQIGPSYEQYF. The full variable domain, in which reference TRBV14 and TRBJ2-7 provide the parts outside the CDR3, is EAGVTQFPSHSVIEKGQTVTLRCDPISGHDNLYWYRRVMGKEIKFLLHFVKESKQDESGMPNNRFLAERTGGTYSTLKVQPAELEDSGVYFCASSQIGPSYEQYFGPGTRLTVT.

This clone has a handful of counts. V gene TRBV6-6 combines with J gene TRBJ1-2; D remains unclear. Germline V gene data show CDR1 as MNHNY and CDR2 as SVGAGI (reference sequence). V lost 0 bases and J 4 bases, leaving 9 bases between the germline ends. The CDR3 covers 14 residues. The CDR3: CASSYSNDFYGYTF. CDR3 sequence (DNA): TGTGCCAGCAGTTACTCAAACGACTTCTATGGCTACACCTTC.